The source of this T cell receptor (beta chain) is a study of cytomegalovirus exposure and HLA in healthy donors. Though probably carrying unrecorded immune exposures, donors were nominally healthy at sampling. This CDR3 contains 15 residues. Germline V gives CDR1 LNHDA, CDR2 SQIVND (reference sequence). Trimming left V 6 bases short and J 2 bases short, with 14 bases between. The PCR ran on 60 Vbeta and 13 Jbeta primers. Clones were read by immunoSEQ multiplex PCR, and TCRdb kept only the in-frame ones, dropping some. The profile shows 120,000 or so clones, roughly four fifths of them singletons. Input material: PBMCs. This chain joins TRBV19 and TRBJ1-5; D unclear. The receptor was isolated from a woman between 18 and 29 years old in good health and CMV-seronegative. In DNA form, the CDR3 reads TGTGCCAGTAGCCTTTTTCATGCGGGCAATCAGCCCCAGCATTTT. Encoded protein: CASSLFHAGNQPQHF.